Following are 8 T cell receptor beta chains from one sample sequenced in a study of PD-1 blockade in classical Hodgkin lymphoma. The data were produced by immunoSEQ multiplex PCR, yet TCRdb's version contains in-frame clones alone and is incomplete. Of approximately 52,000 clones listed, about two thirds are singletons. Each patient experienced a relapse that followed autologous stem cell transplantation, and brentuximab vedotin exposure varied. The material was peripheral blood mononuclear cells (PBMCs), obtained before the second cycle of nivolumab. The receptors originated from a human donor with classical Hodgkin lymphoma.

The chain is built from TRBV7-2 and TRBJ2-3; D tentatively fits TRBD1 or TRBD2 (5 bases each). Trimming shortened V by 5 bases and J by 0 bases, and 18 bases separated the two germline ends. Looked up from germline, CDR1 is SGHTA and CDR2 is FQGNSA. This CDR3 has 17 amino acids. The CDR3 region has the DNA TGTGCCAGCAGCCCGGTTCCCGGGGCCACTAGCACAGATACGCAGTATTTT. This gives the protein CASSPVPGATSTDTQYF.

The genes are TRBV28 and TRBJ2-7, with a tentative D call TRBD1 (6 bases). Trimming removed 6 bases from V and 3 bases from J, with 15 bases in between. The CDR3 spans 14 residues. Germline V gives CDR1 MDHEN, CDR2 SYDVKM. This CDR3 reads CASSFTGYGYEQYF. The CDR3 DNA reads TGTGCCAGCAGCTTTACAGGGTACGGCTACGAGCAGTACTTC.

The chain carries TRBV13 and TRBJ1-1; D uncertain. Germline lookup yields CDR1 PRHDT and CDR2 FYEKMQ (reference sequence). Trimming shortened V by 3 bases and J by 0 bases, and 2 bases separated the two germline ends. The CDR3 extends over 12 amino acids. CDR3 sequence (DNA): TGTGCCAGCAGCTTGGTGAACACTGAAGCTTTCTTT. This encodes CASSLVNTEAFF.

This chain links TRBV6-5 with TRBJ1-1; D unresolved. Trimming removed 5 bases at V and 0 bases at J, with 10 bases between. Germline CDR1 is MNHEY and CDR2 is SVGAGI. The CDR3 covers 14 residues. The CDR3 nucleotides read TGTGCCAGCAGTCCGGGGATTTTGAACACTGAAGCTTTCTTT. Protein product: CASSPGILNTEAFF.

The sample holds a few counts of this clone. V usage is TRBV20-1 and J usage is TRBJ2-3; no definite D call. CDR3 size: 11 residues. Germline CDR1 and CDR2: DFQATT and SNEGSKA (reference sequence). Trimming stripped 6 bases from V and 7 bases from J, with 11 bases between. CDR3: CSAPPFNTQYF. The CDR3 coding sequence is TGCAGTGCCCCCCCTTTTAATACGCAGTATTTT.

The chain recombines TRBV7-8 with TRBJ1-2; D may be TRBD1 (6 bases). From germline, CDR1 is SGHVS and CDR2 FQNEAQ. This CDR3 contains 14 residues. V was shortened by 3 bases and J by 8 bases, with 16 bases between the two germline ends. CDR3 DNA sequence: TGTGCCAGCAGCTTGACAGGACCTTCTCGGGGCTACACCTTC. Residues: CASSLTGPSRGYTF.

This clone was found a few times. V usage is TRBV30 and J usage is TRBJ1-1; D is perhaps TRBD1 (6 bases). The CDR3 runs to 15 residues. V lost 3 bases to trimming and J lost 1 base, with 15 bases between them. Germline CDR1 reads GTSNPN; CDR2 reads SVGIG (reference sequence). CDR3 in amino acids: CAWSTSLGGNTEAFF. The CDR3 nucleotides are TGTGCCTGGAGCACTTCCTTAGGGGGGAACACTGAAGCTTTCTTT.

The CDR3 region has the DNA TGTGCCAGCAGCTTACTACAGCCTACGAATGGCTACACCTTC. Its translation is CASSLLQPTNGYTF. The chain is built from TRBV6-5 and TRBJ1-2; no definite D call. Germline V gene sequence: CDR1 MNHEY, CDR2 SVGAGI. Trimming took off 6 bases at V and 6 bases at J, with 17 bases between the two ends. The CDR3 loop spans 14 amino acids.